A selection of T cell receptor beta chains follows, all from one sample in a study of response to subunit inactivated influenza vaccine. TCRdb re-derived calls from the RT-PCR reads in MiXCR, one entry per CDR3 protein. The profile shows 700,000 to 800,000 distinct CDR3 sequences, about a fifth of them singletons. The starting material was PBMCs from blood, obtained about 5 days after vaccination. The receptors originated from a man aged 50 or older who received an inactivated influenza vaccine. CDR3s include the opening cysteine and the closing phenylalanine or tryptophan. Fields, in order: D gene, clone size, V gene, J gene, CDR3 protein, CDR3 DNA. The D gene is left open where the match is weak. Clone size is given for some rows only: seen once, a few or many times, or a class if the clone is expanded.

D gene: TRBD2
clone size: few
V gene: TRBV4-2
J gene: TRBJ2-5
CDR3 protein: CASSPEALAGGTETQYF
CDR3 DNA: TGTGCCAGCAGCCCAGAAGCCCTAGCGGGAGGTACAGAGACCCAGTACTTC

D gene: -
clone size: few
V gene: TRBV13
J gene: TRBJ2-5
CDR3 protein: CASSLISQSQTQYF
CDR3 DNA: TGTGCCAGCAGCTTAATATCACAGAGTCAGACCCAGTACTTC

D gene: -
clone size: -
V gene: TRBV27
J gene: TRBJ2-2
CDR3 protein: CASRRKPGELFF
CDR3 DNA: TGTGCCAGCCGACGTAAGCCCGGGGAGCTGTTTTTT

D gene: TRBD1
clone size: -
V gene: TRBV28
J gene: TRBJ2-7
CDR3 protein: CASRLTGQGYEQYF
CDR3 DNA: TGTGCCAGCAGACTAACGGGACAGGGCTACGAGCAGTACTTC

D gene: -
clone size: -
V gene: TRBV9
J gene: TRBJ2-5
CDR3 protein: CASSVEPTATQETQYF
CDR3 DNA: TGTGCCAGCAGCGTAGAACCAACTGCGACCCAAGAGACCCAGTACTTC

D gene: -
clone size: -
V gene: TRBV29-1
J gene: TRBJ2-7
CDR3 protein: CSVEGGDSYEQYF
CDR3 DNA: TGCAGCGTTGAAGGTGGAGACTCCTACGAGCAGTACTTC

D gene: TRBD1
clone size: -
V gene: TRBV4-3
J gene: TRBJ2-1
CDR3 protein: CASSQSGQDYNEQFF
CDR3 DNA: TGCGCCAGCAGCCAGTCGGGACAGGACTACAATGAGCAGTTCTTC

D gene: -
clone size: -
V gene: TRBV7-9
J gene: TRBJ1-1
CDR3 protein: CASSLGRDLNTEAFF
CDR3 DNA: TGTGCCAGCAGCTTAGGACGGGATCTTAACACTGAAGCTTTCTTT

D gene: -
clone size: -
V gene: TRBV12-3/TRBV12-4
J gene: TRBJ1-2
CDR3 protein: CASSFKAGDGYTF
CDR3 DNA: TGTGCCAGCAGTTTCAAGGCAGGGGATGGCTACACCTTC

D gene: TRBD1
clone size: -
V gene: TRBV6-1
J gene: TRBJ1-6
CDR3 protein: CASTRTGQGGSPLHF
CDR3 DNA: TGTGCCAGTACGAGAACCGGACAGGGGGGTTCACCCCTCCACTTT

D gene: -
clone size: -
V gene: TRBV2
J gene: TRBJ2-6
CDR3 protein: CASSEDRYSGANVLTF
CDR3 DNA: TGTGCCAGCAGTGAAGACCGGTACTCTGGGGCCAACGTCCTGACTTTC

D gene: TRBD1
clone size: few
V gene: TRBV29-1
J gene: TRBJ2-7
CDR3 protein: CSVRQGPTYEQYF
CDR3 DNA: TGCAGCGTCAGACAGGGGCCGACCTACGAGCAGTACTTC

D gene: -
clone size: -
V gene: TRBV13
J gene: TRBJ2-5
CDR3 protein: CASSSRSQARAQYF
CDR3 DNA: TGTGCCAGCAGCTCCCGGTCACAAGCCAGGGCCCAGTACTTC

D gene: -
clone size: -
V gene: TRBV14
J gene: TRBJ2-3
CDR3 protein: CASSQGTIYTDTQYF
CDR3 DNA: TGTGCCAGCAGCCAAGGGACAATATACACAGATACGCAGTATTTT

D gene: -
clone size: -
V gene: TRBV15
J gene: TRBJ1-1
CDR3 protein: CATRAGALVTEAFF
CDR3 DNA: TGTGCCACCAGGGCCGGGGCTTTAGTGACTGAAGCTTTCTTT

D gene: -
clone size: -
V gene: TRBV12-3/TRBV12-4
J gene: TRBJ1-5
CDR3 protein: CASSLRTSNQPQHF
CDR3 DNA: TGTGCCAGCAGTTTAAGGACTAGCAATCAGCCCCAGCATTTT

D gene: -
clone size: -
V gene: TRBV4-3
J gene: TRBJ1-3
CDR3 protein: CASSQDPQTDNTIYF
CDR3 DNA: TGCGCCAGCAGCCAAGATCCCCAAACAGATAACACCATATATTTT

D gene: -
clone size: -
V gene: TRBV4-1
J gene: TRBJ1-1
CDR3 protein: CASSQTEIMNTEAFF
CDR3 DNA: TGCGCCAGCAGCCAGACAGAGATTATGAACACTGAAGCTTTCTTT

D gene: -
clone size: few
V gene: TRBV14
J gene: TRBJ2-2
CDR3 protein: CASSRGFEGPWIPNTGELFF
CDR3 DNA: TGTGCCAGCAGCCGCGGCTTTGAGGGGCCATGGATACCGAACACCGGGGAGCTGTTTTTT

D gene: -
clone size: -
V gene: TRBV2
J gene: TRBJ2-1
CDR3 protein: CASNDGIGQNEQFF
CDR3 DNA: TGTGCCAGCAATGATGGGATAGGGCAGAATGAGCAGTTCTTC

D gene: TRBD1
clone size: once
V gene: TRBV10-3
J gene: TRBJ1-1
CDR3 protein: CAITKQQGVPEAFF
CDR3 DNA: TGTGCCATCACTAAACAACAGGGGGTCCCTGAAGCTTTCTTT

D gene: TRBD2
clone size: few
V gene: TRBV5-1
J gene: TRBJ2-3
CDR3 protein: CASSSRSSGTSDTQYF
CDR3 DNA: TGCGCCAGCAGCTCAAGGAGTAGCGGGACTTCAGATACGCAGTATTTT

D gene: TRBD1
clone size: many
V gene: TRBV12-3/TRBV12-4
J gene: TRBJ2-5
CDR3 protein: CASSLEDREETQYF
CDR3 DNA: TGTGCCAGCAGTTTAGAGGACAGGGAAGAGACCCAGTACTTC

D gene: -
clone size: few
V gene: TRBV20-1
J gene: TRBJ2-2
CDR3 protein: CSARDLDTGELFF
CDR3 DNA: TGCAGTGCTAGAGATTTAGACACCGGGGAGCTGTTTTTT

D gene: TRBD2
clone size: -
V gene: TRBV11-2
J gene: TRBJ2-1
CDR3 protein: CASSPNPRTSVKQFF
CDR3 DNA: TGTGCCAGCAGCCCGAATCCCCGGACTAGCGTAAAGCAGTTCTTC

D gene: -
clone size: few
V gene: TRBV4-1
J gene: TRBJ1-5
CDR3 protein: CASSQEGGRSNQPQHF
CDR3 DNA: TGCGCCAGCAGCCAAGAAGGGGGTAGGAGCAATCAGCCCCAGCATTTT

D gene: -
clone size: few
V gene: TRBV10-3
J gene: TRBJ2-2
CDR3 protein: CAISVGPNTGELFF
CDR3 DNA: TGTGCCATCAGTGTGGGACCGAACACCGGGGAGCTGTTTTTT

D gene: TRBD1
clone size: many
V gene: TRBV20-1
J gene: TRBJ1-2
CDR3 protein: CSARDRTRYGYTF
CDR3 DNA: TGCAGTGCCCGGGACAGAACACGCTATGGCTACACCTTC

D gene: -
clone size: -
V gene: TRBV15
J gene: TRBJ2-1
CDR3 protein: CATSTSLANEQFF
CDR3 DNA: TGTGCCACCAGCACATCACTTGCGAATGAGCAGTTCTTC

D gene: -
clone size: many
V gene: TRBV5-5
J gene: TRBJ2-3
CDR3 protein: CASSLGAATDTQYF
CDR3 DNA: TGTGCCAGCAGCTTGGGGGCAGCGACAGATACGCAGTATTTT

D gene: -
clone size: -
V gene: TRBV20-1
J gene: TRBJ1-1
CDR3 protein: CSARKGLNTEAFF
CDR3 DNA: TGCAGTGCTAGAAAGGGACTGAACACTGAAGCTTTCTTT

D gene: TRBD2
clone size: few
V gene: TRBV7-9
J gene: TRBJ2-3
CDR3 protein: CASSFGLAEDTQYF
CDR3 DNA: TGTGCCAGCAGCTTCGGACTAGCGGAAGATACGCAGTATTTT

D gene: TRBD2
clone size: -
V gene: TRBV11-2
J gene: TRBJ2-5
CDR3 protein: CVSSLLRTSGRYQETQYF
CDR3 DNA: TGTGTCAGCAGCCTACTAAGGACTAGCGGGAGGTACCAAGAGACCCAGTACTTC

D gene: -
clone size: few
V gene: TRBV4-3
J gene: TRBJ2-1
CDR3 protein: CASSQVRGIKSYNEQFF
CDR3 DNA: TGCGCCAGCAGCCAAGTCCGGGGCATTAAGTCCTACAATGAGCAGTTCTTC

D gene: -
clone size: -
V gene: TRBV7-9
J gene: TRBJ2-1
CDR3 protein: CASSRTVSYNEQFF
CDR3 DNA: TGTGCCAGCAGCCGGACAGTCTCCTACAATGAGCAGTTCTTC

D gene: -
clone size: few
V gene: TRBV5-6
J gene: TRBJ2-5
CDR3 protein: CASSLARRLGMTQYF
CDR3 DNA: TGTGCCAGCAGCTTGGCAAGACGACTGGGAATGACCCAGTACTTC

D gene: TRBD2
clone size: -
V gene: TRBV9
J gene: TRBJ2-7
CDR3 protein: CASSVTGTSGRGEQYF
CDR3 DNA: TGTGCCAGCAGCGTAACCGGGACTAGCGGGAGAGGGGAGCAGTACTTC

D gene: -
clone size: -
V gene: TRBV5-1
J gene: TRBJ1-1
CDR3 protein: CASSPVGEGSTEAFF
CDR3 DNA: TGCGCCAGCAGCCCGGTCGGGGAAGGGTCCACTGAAGCTTTCTTT

D gene: -
clone size: few
V gene: TRBV7-2
J gene: TRBJ2-5
CDR3 protein: CASRLQGIRETQYF
CDR3 DNA: TGTGCCAGCAGACTTCAGGGGATCAGGGAGACCCAGTACTTC

D gene: -
clone size: -
V gene: TRBV6-5
J gene: TRBJ2-7
CDR3 protein: CASSYATAFPYEQYF
CDR3 DNA: TGTGCCAGCAGTTACGCGACAGCTTTTCCCTACGAGCAGTACTTC

D gene: -
clone size: many
V gene: TRBV5-1
J gene: TRBJ2-6
CDR3 protein: CASSRVGSNVLTF
CDR3 DNA: TGCGCCAGCAGCCGGGTCGGATCCAACGTCCTGACTTTC

D gene: TRBD2
clone size: once
V gene: TRBV7-3
J gene: TRBJ2-1
CDR3 protein: CASSSRTSSANEQFF
CDR3 DNA: TGTGCCAGCAGCTCCCGGACTAGCTCTGCCAATGAGCAGTTCTTC

D gene: TRBD2
clone size: few
V gene: TRBV7-9
J gene: TRBJ2-1
CDR3 protein: CASSLLSGIYNEQFF
CDR3 DNA: TGTGCCAGCAGCTTGTTAAGCGGGATATACAATGAGCAGTTCTTC

D gene: -
clone size: few
V gene: TRBV7-2
J gene: TRBJ2-1
CDR3 protein: CASSLAGITGNEQFF
CDR3 DNA: TGTGCCAGCAGCTTAGCGGGCATTACCGGCAATGAGCAGTTCTTC

D gene: TRBD1
clone size: -
V gene: TRBV5-1
J gene: TRBJ2-1
CDR3 protein: CASSLERQGRDEQFF
CDR3 DNA: TGCGCCAGCAGCTTGGAGCGACAGGGCCGGGATGAGCAGTTCTTC

D gene: TRBD2
clone size: -
V gene: TRBV4-2
J gene: TRBJ2-1
CDR3 protein: CASSQVWRGGYNEQFF
CDR3 DNA: TGTGCCAGCAGCCAAGTGTGGCGGGGGGGCTACAATGAGCAGTTCTTC

D gene: -
clone size: many
V gene: TRBV5-1
J gene: TRBJ2-7
CDR3 protein: CASSSSLEPYEQYF
CDR3 DNA: TGCGCCAGCAGCTCCTCACTAGAACCATACGAGCAGTACTTC

D gene: -
clone size: -
V gene: TRBV20-1
J gene: TRBJ1-3
CDR3 protein: CSAREVSGNTIYF
CDR3 DNA: TGCAGTGCTAGAGAGGTCTCTGGAAACACCATATATTTT

D gene: -
clone size: many
V gene: TRBV12-3/TRBV12-4
J gene: TRBJ1-2
CDR3 protein: CASSTNYGYTF
CDR3 DNA: TGTGCCAGCAGTACCAACTATGGCTACACCTTC

D gene: TRBD2
clone size: few
V gene: TRBV5-1
J gene: TRBJ2-3
CDR3 protein: CASSLVGTSGSTDTQYF
CDR3 DNA: TGCGCCAGCAGCTTGGTAGGGACTAGCGGGAGTACAGATACGCAGTATTTT

D gene: -
clone size: -
V gene: TRBV7-2
J gene: TRBJ2-7
CDR3 protein: CASSFPGSLSYEQYF
CDR3 DNA: TGTGCCAGCAGCTTCCCCGGGAGTCTCTCCTACGAGCAGTACTTC

D gene: TRBD1
clone size: -
V gene: TRBV6-2/TRBV6-3
J gene: TRBJ2-1
CDR3 protein: CASNNLPGQSPNEQFF
CDR3 DNA: TGTGCCAGCAATAACCTCCCGGGACAGAGCCCAAATGAGCAGTTCTTC

D gene: -
clone size: many
V gene: TRBV12-3/TRBV12-4
J gene: TRBJ1-5
CDR3 protein: CASSLASGIQPQHF
CDR3 DNA: TGTGCCAGCAGTTTAGCGTCAGGGATTCAGCCCCAGCATTTT

D gene: -
clone size: many
V gene: TRBV13
J gene: TRBJ2-3
CDR3 protein: CASSLVQDPDTQYF
CDR3 DNA: TGTGCCAGCAGCTTAGTTCAGGATCCAGATACGCAGTATTTT